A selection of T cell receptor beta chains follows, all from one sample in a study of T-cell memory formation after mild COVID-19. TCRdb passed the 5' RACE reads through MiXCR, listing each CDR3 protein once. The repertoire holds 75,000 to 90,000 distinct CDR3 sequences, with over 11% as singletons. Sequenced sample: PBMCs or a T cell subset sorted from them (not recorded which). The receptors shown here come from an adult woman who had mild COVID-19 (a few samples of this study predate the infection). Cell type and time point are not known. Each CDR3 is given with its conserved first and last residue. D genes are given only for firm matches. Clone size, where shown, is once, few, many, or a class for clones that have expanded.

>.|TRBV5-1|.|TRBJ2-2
TGCGCCAGCAGCTTGGTCCTAGCGCCCGGGGAGCTGTTTTTT
CASSLVLAPGELFF
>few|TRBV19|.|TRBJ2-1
TGTGCCAGTAGTCCCGACAGGTCCAATGAGCAGTTCTTC
CASSPDRSNEQFF
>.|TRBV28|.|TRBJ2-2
TGTGCCATATCACCGCAGGGGAACACCGGGGAGCTGTTTTTT
CAISPQGNTGELFF
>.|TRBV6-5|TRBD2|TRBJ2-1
TGTGCCAGCAGTTACTTCAGGGCGGGGGGGCCTTTTGAGCAGTTCTTC
CASSYFRAGGPFEQFF
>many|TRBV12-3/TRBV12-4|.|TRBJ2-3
TGTGCCAGCAGTTTAAGCAGGTACACAGATACGCAGTATTTT
CASSLSRYTDTQYF
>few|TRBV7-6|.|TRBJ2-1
TGTGCCAGCAGCTCTACGACAAGTGGGGGATTCAATGAGCAGTTCTTC
CASSSTTSGGFNEQFF
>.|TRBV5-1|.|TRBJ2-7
TGCGCCAGCACCGCGGGCCACGAGGCCCCCGAGCAGTACTTC
CASTAGHEAPEQYF
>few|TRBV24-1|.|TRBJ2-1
TGTGCCACCAGTGTGGGGACATCATCCCACAATGAGCAGTTCTTC
CATSVGTSSHNEQFF
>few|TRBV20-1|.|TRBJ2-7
TGCAGTGCCAGGATGACTGGAACCTACGAGCAGTACTTC
CSARMTGTYEQYF
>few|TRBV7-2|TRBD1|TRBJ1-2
TGTGCCAGCAGTCCCGGGACAGGGACTTTAGGATATGGCTACACCTTC
CASSPGTGTLGYGYTF
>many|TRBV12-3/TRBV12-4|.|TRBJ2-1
TGTGCCAGCAGCCGACCGGGACTGGTTGGGTCTGAGCAGTTCTTC
CASSRPGLVGSEQFF
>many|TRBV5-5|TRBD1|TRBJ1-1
TGTGCCAGTTCCAGGGGGCTCAACACTGAAGCTTTCTTT
CASSRGLNTEAFF
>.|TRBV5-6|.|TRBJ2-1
TGTGCCACTAGACTAGCCTACAATGAGCAGTTCTTC
CATRLAYNEQFF
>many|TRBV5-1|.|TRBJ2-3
TGCGCCAGCAGCTTGGCATTCTCTGGTGGATCCACAGATACGCAGTATTTT
CASSLAFSGGSTDTQYF
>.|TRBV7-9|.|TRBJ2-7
TGTGCCAGCAGCTACGGACCAGGCGGCTACGAGCAGTACTTC
CASSYGPGGYEQYF
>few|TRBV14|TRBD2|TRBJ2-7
TGTGCTAGCGGGAGGATAAACGAGCAGTACTTC
CASGRINEQYF
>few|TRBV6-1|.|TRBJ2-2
TGTGCCAGCAGTGAATGGGGTAGAGGCGCCGGGGAGCTGTTTTTT
CASSEWGRGAGELFF
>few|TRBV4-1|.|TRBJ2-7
TGCGCCAGCAGCCAAGGGAGTCAGGCGTACGAGCAGTACTTC
CASSQGSQAYEQYF
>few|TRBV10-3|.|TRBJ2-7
TGTGCCATCAGTGAGGTTGAGGTCTACGAGCAGTACTTC
CAISEVEVYEQYF
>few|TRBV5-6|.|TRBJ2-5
TGTGCCAGCAGCTTGCTGGCGAGGGGGAGAGAGACCCAGTACTTC
CASSLLARGRETQYF
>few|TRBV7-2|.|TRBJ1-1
TGTGCCAGCAGCGATCTTGGCGGGGACGTGGACACTGAAGCTTTCTTT
CASSDLGGDVDTEAFF
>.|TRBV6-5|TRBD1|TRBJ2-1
TGTGCCAGCAGCCCCGACAGGGCCCTAGCCTGGGACAATGAGCAGTTCTTC
CASSPDRALAWDNEQFF
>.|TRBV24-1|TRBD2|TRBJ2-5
TGTGCCACCAGCCCTCAGCGGGAGGGACTTTTGGGAGAGACCCAGTACTTC
CATSPQREGLLGETQYF
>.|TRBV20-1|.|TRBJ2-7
TGCAGTGCCCATCATTTGGGGGGAGGCTACGAGCAGTACTTC
CSAHHLGGGYEQYF
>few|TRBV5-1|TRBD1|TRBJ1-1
TGCGCCAGCAGCTTGAACATTGGGACAGGGGGTCAGACGGATGAAGCTTTCTTT
CASSLNIGTGGQTDEAFF
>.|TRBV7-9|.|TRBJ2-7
TGTGCCAGCAGCTTAGCGGAATACGAGCAGTACTTC
CASSLAEYEQYF
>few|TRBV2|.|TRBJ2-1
TGTGCCAGCATGGCGGTCTTTCCCTACAATGAGCAGTTCTTC
CASMAVFPYNEQFF
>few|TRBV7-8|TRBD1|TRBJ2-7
TGTGCCAGCAGCCAAGGGCCGGGACAGGTTTACGAGCAGTACTTC
CASSQGPGQVYEQYF
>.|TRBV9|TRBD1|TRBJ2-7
TGTGCCAGCAGCTTCGACAGGGGGCACGAGCAGTACTTC
CASSFDRGHEQYF
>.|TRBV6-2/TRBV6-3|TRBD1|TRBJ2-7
TGTGCCAGCAGTTACCGCCTTAGGACAGGGGGCCTATCCTACGAGCAGTACTTC
CASSYRLRTGGLSYEQYF
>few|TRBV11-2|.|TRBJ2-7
TGTGCCAGCAGCTTAGTGTCGGACTACCACGAGCAGTACTTC
CASSLVSDYHEQYF
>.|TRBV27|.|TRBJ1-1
TGTGCCAGCAGTTTATACGGGGGCGCGAACACTGAAGCTTTCTTT
CASSLYGGANTEAFF
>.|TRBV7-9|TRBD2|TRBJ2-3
TGTGCCAGCAGCTTATTCGGACTAGCGGGGGGAGGAGATACGCAGTATTTT
CASSLFGLAGGGDTQYF
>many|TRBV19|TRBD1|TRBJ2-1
TGTGCCAGTAGTATGGACACAGGGGTCAATGAGCAGTTCTTC
CASSMDTGVNEQFF
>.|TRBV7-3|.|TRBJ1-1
TGTGCCAGCAGCGTCCATGGAGGGAGTAAAGCTGAAGCTTTCTTT
CASSVHGGSKAEAFF